Shown below are 32 T cell receptor beta chains from a single sample sequenced in a study of breast tumors, draining lymph nodes, adjacent tissues. TCRdb independently ran MiXCR on the multiplex PCR reads; one entry per CDR3 protein. This table holds more than 85,000 distinct CDR3 sequences, over 20% found once. Breast cancer patients provided tissue from their axillary draining lymph nodes. The specimen was axillary lymph node tissue. The receptors here all came from a female donor with breast cancer. Some clones in this sample may be carry-over from other donors' samples.

This clonotype came up a few times. J is TRBJ1-4 and V is TRBV5-8; D is unresolved. This CDR3 is 14 amino acids long. With 1 base removed from V and 5 bases from J, the gap between germline ends came to 9 bases. Germline V gene data show CDR1 as SGHTS and CDR2 as YDEGEE. CDR3 coding DNA: TGTGCCAGCAGCTTGTATAGGGAGAATGAAAAACTGTTTTTT. It codes for CASSLYRENEKLFF.

Ten or more counts support this clonotype. The chain links TRBV2 to TRBJ2-7, with D uncertain. Trimming cost V 7 bases and J 2 bases, with 9 bases left between them. Per the germline V gene, CDR1 is SNHLY and CDR2 is FYNNEI. This CDR3 is built from 12 residues. The CDR3 DNA is TGTGCCAGCATGGTGAGAACCTACGAGCAGTACTTC. Amino acids: CASMVRTYEQYF.

This clonotype was observed a handful of times. V and J are TRBV28 and TRBJ2-1, with 9 bases matching TRBD1. CDR1 and CDR2 from the germline V gene are MDHEN and SYDVKM. This CDR3 has 15 residues. V was clipped by 7 bases and J by 4 bases; unmatched bases: 8. The CDR3 sequence: CASMGRDRVYNEQFF. In DNA form, the CDR3 reads TGTGCCAGCATGGGACGGGACAGGGTTTACAATGAGCAGTTCTTC.

This clonotype was counted many times. The chain links TRBV20-1 to TRBJ1-5, with a possible D match to TRBD1 (6 bases). The V end was cut by 6 bases, the J end by 2 bases, with 14 bases between. CDR1 is DFQATT and CDR2 is SNEGSKA in the germline V gene (reference sequence). The CDR3 runs to 14 residues. The CDR3 sequence is CSAERGGGNQPQHF. In DNA, the CDR3 is TGCAGTGCCGAACGGGGGGGCGGCAATCAGCCCCAGCATTTT.

Ten or more counts support this clonotype. The rearrangement joins TRBV6-5 to TRBJ2-7; D remains ambiguous. The V end lost 4 bases, the J end lost 6 bases, and 7 bases lay between the germline ends. Looked up from germline, CDR1 is MNHEY and CDR2 is SVGAGI. The CDR3 is 11 residues long. The DNA for the CDR3 is TGTGCCAGCAGTTCCCGTCGCGAGCAGTACTTC. It encodes CASSSRREQYF.

This clonotype was recorded at least ten times. The chain joins TRBV7-9 to TRBJ2-7, with 8 bases that match TRBD1. CDR3 length equals 15 residues. V was pared by 5 bases and J by 5 bases, with 11 bases of the junction left unmatched. The germline gives CDR1 SEHNR, CDR2 FQNEAQ (reference sequence). The CDR3, as DNA: TGTGCCAGCAGCATACTAGGGACAGGCGGGAACGAGCAGTACTTC. This codes for CASSILGTGGNEQYF.

This clonotype was detected many times. V gene TRBV19 combines with J gene TRBJ1-6; 9 bases agree with TRBD1. The J segment lost 10 bases and the V segment lost 6 bases, leaving 10 bases of the junction unmatched. CDR1 is LNHDA and CDR2 is SQIVND in the germline V gene (reference sequence). The CDR3 is 15 amino acids. CDR3 region: CASRTAGTGSSPLHF. CDR3 in DNA: TGTGCCAGTAGAACCGCCGGGACAGGGAGCTCACCCCTCCACTTT.

This clonotype occurred once. A much bigger clone sits one base away, suggesting this may be a read error. The chain employs TRBV5-1 and TRBJ2-1; D unresolved. The CDR3 totals 13 residues. Deletions cut 4 bases from V and 6 bases from J, with 11 bases between. Germline-derived CDR1 and CDR2 are SGHRS and YFSETQ. The CDR3 DNA reads as TGCGCCAGCAGCCTTCTGTCCCGCAATGAGCAGTTCTTC. It is translated as CASSLLSRNEQFF.

This clonotype was seen a handful of times. A single base separates this from a much larger clone, so it may be a read error. A read error is likely, as this CDR3 ends without the conserved phenylalanine or tryptophan. The rearrangement joins TRBV24-1 to TRBJ2-1; D possibly corresponds to TRBD2 (7 bases). CDR3 size: 15 residues. CDR1 is KGHDR, CDR2 SFDVKD, per germline. Trimming removed 4 bases from V and 8 bases from J, with 17 bases in between. CDR3 residues: CATSDRGGTFDEQFL. CDR3 bases: TGTGCCACCAGTGACAGGGGAGGGACGTTCGATGAGCAGTTCCTC.

This clonotype was observed at least ten times. The chain combines TRBV12-3 or TRBV12-4 with TRBJ2-7; no clear D. This CDR3 is 12 amino acids long. The ends were cut back, 3 bases at V and 7 bases at J, with 10 bases in the middle. The CDR3 DNA sequence: TGTGCCAGCAGTTTTCGTCGTTTGGAGCAGTACTTC. Translating gives CASSFRRLEQYF.

This clonotype was observed many times. The chain is built from TRBV10-3 and TRBJ2-3; D call uncertain. V was trimmed by 4 bases and J by 0 bases, leaving 5 bases between them. The CDR3 consists of 13 residues. Looked up from germline, CDR1 is ENHRY and CDR2 is SYGVKD. This CDR3 is CAISVGSTDTQYF. The CDR3 DNA follows: TGTGCCATCAGTGTAGGGAGCACAGATACGCAGTATTTT.

This clonotype was counted many times. The J gene is TRBJ2-7, the V gene TRBV2; the D gene is possibly TRBD2 (5 bases). The CDR3 has 21 amino acids. The ends were cut back, 0 bases at V and 7 bases at J, with 34 bases in the middle. The germline gives CDR1 SNHLY, CDR2 FYNNEI. This CDR3 is CASSEALLGRGSEVPDLEQYF. The DNA for the CDR3 is TGTGCCAGCAGTGAAGCGCTTCTGGGTCGGGGTTCGGAGGTCCCGGATTTGGAGCAGTACTTC. Together with reference TRBV2 and TRBJ2-7, the CDR3 gives the full variable domain: EPEVTQTPSHQVTQMGQEVILRCVPISNHLYFYWYRQILGQKVEFLVSFYNNEISEKSEIFDDQFSVERPDGSNFTLKIRSTKLEDSAMYFCASSEALLGRGSEVPDLEQYFGPGTRLTVT.

This clonotype was seen only a few times. A read error is possible here, since a much larger clone lies one base away. The chain has TRBV12-3 or TRBV12-4 and TRBJ2-5, with D possibly TRBD1 on 5 matching bases. This CDR3 spans 13 amino acids. The CDR3 loop is CASSFLGQEAQYF. The DNA for the CDR3 is TGTGCCAGCAGTTTTTTAGGACAAGAGGCCCAGTACTTC.

This clonotype was detected many times. V gene TRBV14 combines with J gene TRBJ1-2; no clear D gene. This CDR3 has 14 amino acids. The V end lost 3 bases, the J end lost 3 bases, and 11 bases lay between the germline ends. Germline-derived CDR1 and CDR2 are SGHDN and FVKESK. Here the CDR3 DNA reads TGTGCCAGCAGCCACCCTCCCCGGGACTATGGCTACACCTTC. Encoded protein: CASSHPPRDYGYTF. Full variable domain (remainder filled in from reference TRBV14 and TRBJ1-2): EAGVTQFPSHSVIEKGQTVTLRCDPISGHDNLYWYRRVMGKEIKFLLHFVKESKQDESGMPNNRFLAERTGGTYSTLKVQPAELEDSGVYFCASSHPPRDYGYTFGSGTRLTVV.

DNA for the CDR3: TGTGCCAGCAGTGATGGGAGTGAAGCTTTCTTT. Residues: CASSDGSEAFF. The V and J genes are TRBV6-2 or TRBV6-3 and TRBJ1-1; D gene ambiguous. This CDR3 has 11 residues. Germline assignment: CDR1 MNHEY and CDR2 SVGEGT. The V and J ends lost 5 bases and 7 bases respectively, with 8 bases between them.

This clonotype was observed at least ten times. This CDR3 is CASSKMGGEKLFF. Written as DNA, the CDR3 is TGTGCCAGCAGTAAGATGGGCGGGGAAAAACTGTTTTTT. The chain employs TRBV12-3 or TRBV12-4 and TRBJ1-4; D uncertain. With 5 bases removed from V and 8 bases from J, the gap between germline ends came to 12 bases. This CDR3 spans 13 amino acids.

To note about this clonotype: With a much larger clone just one base away, this may be a read error. This chain links TRBV27 with TRBJ2-7, with 8 positions matching TRBD1. Germline V gene lookup returns CDR1 MNHEY and CDR2 SMNVEV (reference sequence). Trimming removed 8 bases from V and 0 bases from J; junction bases left unmatched: 6. This CDR3 region has 14 residues. The CDR3 here is CASGGTGASYEQYF. The CDR3 coding sequence is TGTGCCAGCGGAGGGACAGGAGCCTCCTACGAGCAGTACTTC.

This clonotype was picked up many times. The rearrangement uses TRBV6-2 or TRBV6-3 and TRBJ1-2; D possibly corresponds to TRBD1 (5 bases). The V end lost 6 bases, the J end lost 2 bases, and 13 bases lay between the germline ends. The CDR3 loop spans 14 amino acids. Germline V gene data show CDR1 as MNHEY and CDR2 as SVGEGT. The CDR3 DNA is TGTGCCAGCAGAGGCTGGGGACGGAACTATGGCTACACCTTC. This codes for CASRGWGRNYGYTF.

In this sample, this clonotype turned up many times. J is TRBJ2-3 and V is TRBV20-1; 16 positions match TRBD2. The CDR3 spans 16 residues. In germline, CDR1 is DFQATT, CDR2 SNEGSKA (reference sequence). V trimming: 6 bases; J trimming: 5 bases; junction bases outside the gene matches: 8. The CDR3: CSAKGLAGGRVDTQYF. In nucleotides, the CDR3 is TGCAGTGCAAAGGGACTAGCGGGGGGGCGGGTAGATACGCAGTATTTT.

This clonotype was counted at least ten times. This chain links TRBV10-3 with TRBJ1-2; tentative D call: TRBD1 (6 bases). Deletions cut 2 bases from V and 7 bases from J, with 20 bases between. Germline CDR1 is ENHRY and CDR2 is SYGVKD. The CDR3 is 16 amino acids. The CDR3 DNA sequence: TGTGCCATCAGTGAGGGGCCAAACAGGGAGAGTGGTGGCTACACCTTC. Residues: CAISEGPNRESGGYTF.

This clonotype came up a few times. The gene calls are TRBV20-1 and TRBJ1-1, with D possibly TRBD1 on 6 matching bases. The V and J ends lost 6 bases and 1 base respectively, with 27 bases between them. In germline, CDR1 is DFQATT, CDR2 SNEGSKA (reference sequence). The length of the CDR3 is 18 residues. The CDR3, as DNA: TGCAGTGCCCCACCCATAACGAGGACAGTCGATTGGAACACTGAAGCTTTCTTT. It encodes CSAPPITRTVDWNTEAFF.

This chain connects TRBV6-2 or TRBV6-3 to TRBJ1-5, with a weak D call TRBD1 (6 bases). The V end was cut by 7 bases, the J end by 1 base, with 8 bases between. Germline lookup yields CDR1 MNHEY and CDR2 SVGEGT. This CDR3 is 13 amino acids long. CDR3 protein: CASMDSSNQPQHF. The CDR3 nucleotides are TGTGCCAGCATGGACAGCAGCAATCAGCCCCAGCATTTT.

In this sample, this clonotype turned up many times. The chain recombines TRBV2 with TRBJ1-4, with 10 bases lining up with TRBD1. With V trimmed by 4 bases and J by 9 bases, 5 bases remained unmatched. The CDR3 extends over 14 amino acids. CDR1 is SNHLY and CDR2 is FYNNEI in the germline V gene. CDR3 residues: CASSVGGQGKKLFF. The CDR3 DNA follows: TGTGCCAGCAGTGTGGGGGGACAGGGGAAAAAACTGTTTTTT.

This clonotype was seen only a few times. This chain connects TRBV27 to TRBJ1-2; 10 bases line up with TRBD1. V shed 7 bases and J 8 bases; nucleotides not matched to a gene: 13. The CDR3 is made up of 15 amino acids. The V gene's germline CDR1 is MNHEY and CDR2 SMNVEV (reference sequence). CDR3 in amino acids: CASTSAGTGEWGYTF. The CDR3 coding sequence is TGTGCCAGCACCTCGGCTGGGACAGGGGAGTGGGGCTACACCTTC.

The table lists this clonotype with many counts. The chain links TRBV19 to TRBJ2-7; 9 positions match TRBD1. Germline V gives CDR1 LNHDA, CDR2 SQIVND (reference sequence). The CDR3 contains 13 residues. The J segment lost 3 bases and the V segment lost 9 bases, leaving 6 bases of the junction unmatched. The CDR3 is CASSLDRGYEQYF. The CDR3 DNA sequence: TGTGCCAGCAGCTTGGACAGGGGCTACGAGCAGTACTTC.

This clonotype was recorded many times. The chain couples TRBV7-8 to TRBJ1-3; TRBD1 matches 9 bases. The CDR3 consists of 16 residues. V shed 5 bases, J shed 3 bases, and the junction held 8 bases outside the gene matches. Germline V gene lookup returns CDR1 SGHVS and CDR2 FQNEAQ. The CDR3 protein is CASSRTGGAGGNTIYF. DNA of the CDR3: TGTGCCAGCAGCCGAACAGGGGGCGCAGGTGGAAACACCATATATTTT.

A note on this clonotype: It may be a read error: a sequence one base away is much more abundant. The rearrangement links TRBV24-1 to TRBJ2-2, with D unresolved. V gave up 7 bases and J gave up 1 base, with 12 bases separating them. The CDR3 spans 15 residues. Looked up from germline, CDR1 is KGHDR and CDR2 is SFDVKD. DNA for the CDR3: TGTGCCACCAGAGCCCAGAACAGGAACACCGGGGAGCTGTTTTTT. This translates into CATRAQNRNTGELFF.

In this sample, this clonotype turned up a few times. The gene calls are TRBV5-4 and TRBJ2-1; D possibly corresponds to TRBD2 (6 bases). The V gene lost 6 bases and the J gene lost 2 bases, with 15 bases spanning the gap. The CDR3 runs to 15 residues. In germline, CDR1 is SGHNT, CDR2 YYREEE (reference sequence). DNA for the CDR3: TGTGCCAGCACCCATAGCGGAGGGACCTACAATGAGCAGTTCTTC. Its translation is CASTHSGGTYNEQFF.

This clonotype was counted ten times or more. CDR3 DNA: TGTGCCAGCAGCTTAGTTAGGGGAGTTTGGAATGAGCAGTTCTTC. This translates into CASSLVRGVWNEQFF. This chain connects TRBV7-9 to TRBJ2-1; perhaps D is TRBD1 or TRBD2 (5 bases each). The CDR3 is 15 residues long. V gave up 1 base and J gave up 7 bases, with 14 bases separating them. Germline V gene sequence: CDR1 SEHNR, CDR2 FQNEAQ (reference sequence).

This clonotype was counted at least ten times. The rearrangement uses TRBV4-1 and TRBJ1-4; weak D call: TRBD1 (6 bases). CDR1 and CDR2 from the germline V gene are MGHRA and YSYEKL. The CDR3 is 18 residues long. V was clipped by 0 bases and J by 8 bases, with 22 bases between them. CDR3 nucleotide sequence: TGCGCCAGCAGCCAAGATACAGGACAGAGCCACCGGCTAGAAAAACTGTTTTTT. This sequence encodes CASSQDTGQSHRLEKLFF.

This chain uses TRBV29-1 with TRBJ2-2; D is unclear. The V and J ends lost 0 bases and 5 bases respectively, with 16 bases between them. In germline, CDR1 is SQVTM, CDR2 ANQGSEA. The CDR3 is made up of 16 amino acids. The CDR3 coding sequence is TGCAGCGTTGAAGATGAGACCCTCGCTGGGACCGGGGAGCTGTTTTTT. Protein: CSVEDETLAGTGELFF.

The genes are TRBV6-5 and TRBJ1-2; the match to TRBD1 covers 8 bases. This CDR3 is built from 15 residues. The ends lost 2 bases at V and 5 bases at J; junction bases unmatched: 7. The germline V gene encodes CDR1 MNHEY and CDR2 SVGAGI. This CDR3 is CASSYRGQGWYGYTF. The CDR3 DNA reads as TGTGCCAGCAGTTACCGTGGACAGGGATGGTATGGCTACACCTTC.